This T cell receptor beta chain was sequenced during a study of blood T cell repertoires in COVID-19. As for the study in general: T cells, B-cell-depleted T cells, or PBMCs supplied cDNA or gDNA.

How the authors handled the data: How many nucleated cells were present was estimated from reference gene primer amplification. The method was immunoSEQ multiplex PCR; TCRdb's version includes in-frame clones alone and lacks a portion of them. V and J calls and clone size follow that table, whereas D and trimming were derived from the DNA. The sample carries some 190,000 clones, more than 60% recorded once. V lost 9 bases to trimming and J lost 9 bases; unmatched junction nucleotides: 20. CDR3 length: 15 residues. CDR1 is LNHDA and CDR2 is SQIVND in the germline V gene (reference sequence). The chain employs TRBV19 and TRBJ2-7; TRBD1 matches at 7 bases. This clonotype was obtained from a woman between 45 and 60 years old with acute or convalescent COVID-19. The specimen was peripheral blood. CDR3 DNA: TGTGCCAGCCCTAAGAGGGGGACAGCGCCCTTAGGGCAGTACTTC. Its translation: CASPKRGTAPLGQYF.